The 23 T cell receptor beta chains presented below share a single source sample, sequenced in a study of CD8 T cells in Susac syndrome. Random hexamers served to reverse transcribe about 0.5 to 1 ug RNA. TCRdb passed the immunoSEQ multiplex PCR reads through MiXCR, listing each CDR3 protein once. Among roughly 120,000 distinct CDR3 sequences listed, more than 90% were seen once. The specimen was CD4+ T cells from PBMCs. The receptor set was obtained from a human donor in good health.

Written as DNA, the CDR3 is TGTGCCAGCAGCGCCCAGACAGGGCCCGATCAGCCCCAGCATTTT. This sequence encodes CASSAQTGPDQPQHF. The genes are TRBV7-9 and TRBJ1-5; TRBD1 agrees at 7 bases. Unmatched junction bases numbered 9, after V lost 5 bases and J lost 5 bases. The CDR3 is 15 residues long. Germline CDR1 SEHNR, CDR2 FQNEAQ (reference sequence).

V and J are TRBV19 and TRBJ1-5, with D perhaps TRBD1 (5 bases). Trimming pared 1 base from V and 6 bases from J, leaving 10 bases between. Germline V lookup: CDR1 LNHDA, CDR2 SQIVND (reference sequence). The CDR3 sequence is 14 residues long. The DNA for the CDR3 is TGTGCCAGTAGTATAGGGCAGGGCCCTCAGCCCCAGCATTTT. Translating gives CASSIGQGPQPQHF.

The chain couples TRBV4-3 to TRBJ2-1; D might be TRBD2 (6 bases). The CDR3 extends over 16 amino acids. The V and J ends lost 3 bases and 6 bases respectively, with 18 bases between them. Germline lookup yields CDR1 LGHNA and CDR2 YSLEER. As DNA, the CDR3 is TGCGCCAGCAGCCAGGGCCCTCCGGTTAGCGGCAATGAGCAGTTCTTC. Amino acids: CASSQGPPVSGNEQFF.

The rearrangement links TRBV5-4 to TRBJ2-5; the D gene is possibly TRBD1 (7 bases). V dropped 4 bases and J dropped 4 bases, with 20 bases sitting between them. This CDR3 is built from 16 residues. CDR1 and CDR2 (germline): SGHNT, YYREEE (reference sequence). The CDR3 coding sequence is TGTGCCAGCAGCCCAGGGGGGTCAGACAGGGTAGAGACCCAGTACTTC. This codes for CASSPGGSDRVETQYF.

On this clonotype: Germline and junction disagree at one end, which may indicate a read error. This chain connects TRBV18 to TRBJ1-1; D gene ambiguous. CDR3 length: 12 amino acids. Germline V gene data show CDR1 as KGHSH and CDR2 as LQKENI. The CDR3 DNA follows: TGTACCAGCTCACCACGGGCCTCAGAAGCTTTCTTT. As protein: CTSSPRASEAFF.

The J gene is TRBJ1-3, the V gene TRBV6-5, with D unclear. The germline V and J ends were trimmed by 0 bases and 4 bases, with 13 bases remaining between them. This CDR3 contains 16 residues. From germline, CDR1 is MNHEY and CDR2 SVGAGI. The CDR3 coding sequence is TGTGCCAGCAGTTACTCCGCCAGATCAAACGGAAACACCATATATTTT. It is translated as CASSYSARSNGNTIYF.

The chain links TRBV12-3 or TRBV12-4 to TRBJ1-2; weak D call: TRBD1 (6 bases). V dropped 1 base and J dropped 6 bases, with 18 bases sitting between them. This CDR3 has 16 residues. Here the CDR3 reads CASSLEMGRGRNGYTF. The CDR3 DNA sequence: TGTGCCAGCAGTTTAGAAATGGGCAGGGGAAGAAATGGCTACACCTTC.

The chain combines TRBV7-2 with TRBJ1-4; perhaps TRBD1 as D (5 bases). V was cut by 1 base and J by 7 bases, with 13 bases left in between. The germline V gene has CDR1 SGHTA and CDR2 FQGNSA. This CDR3 contains 15 residues. The CDR3 is CASSLGGQGSEKLFF. The DNA for the CDR3 is TGTGCCAGCAGCTTAGGGGGCCAGGGTTCTGAAAAACTGTTTTTT.

The chain recombines TRBV4-1 with TRBJ1-2; weak D call: TRBD1 (5 bases). Trimming took 4 bases from V and 1 from J, leaving 16 bases between them. In germline, CDR1 is MGHRA, CDR2 YSYEKL. The CDR3 spans 16 residues. CDR3 sequence reads: CASSLSGTKFNYGYTF. In nucleotides, the CDR3 is TGCGCCAGCAGCCTCTCCGGGACGAAGTTTAACTATGGCTACACCTTC.

This clonotype appeared once. The V and J genes are TRBV7-9 and TRBJ1-1; no clear D gene. The CDR3 loop spans 15 amino acids. V gave up 3 bases and J gave up 2 bases, with 13 bases separating them. Germline CDR1 is SEHNR and CDR2 is FQNEAQ (reference sequence). The CDR3 region is CASSFLRGENTEAFF. CDR3 nucleotide sequence: TGTGCCAGCAGCTTCCTTCGGGGAGAAAACACTGAAGCTTTCTTT.

In this sample, this clonotype turned up once. The rearrangement links TRBV19 to TRBJ1-1; D is unclear. Germline V CDR1 and CDR2: LNHDA, SQIVND (reference sequence). This CDR3 is built from 17 residues. Trimming removed 0 bases at V and 1 base at J, with 15 bases between. CDR3 bases: TGTGCCAGTAGTATAGATTGGCGAAGGAGGACGAACACTGAAGCTTTCTTT. This codes for CASSIDWRRRTNTEAFF. Based on the CDR3 plus reference TRBV19 and TRBJ1-1, the full variable domain is DGGITQSPKYLFRKEGQNVTLSCEQNLNHDAMYWYRQDPGQGLRLIYYSQIVNDFQKGDIAEGYSVSREKKESFPLTVTSAQKNPTAFYLCASSIDWRRRTNTEAFFGQGTRLTVV.

The chain combines TRBV6-6 with TRBJ2-7, with TRBD1 identical over 8 bases. The V segment lost 7 bases and the J segment 5 bases; nucleotides outside the gene matches: 7. The germline V gene encodes CDR1 MNHNY and CDR2 SVGAGI (reference sequence). This CDR3 comprises 13 residues. The CDR3 reads CASTRQGADEQYF. CDR3 coding DNA: TGTGCCAGCACCCGGCAGGGGGCTGACGAGCAGTACTTC.

V is TRBV5-1 and J is TRBJ2-5; no clear D gene. CDR1 and CDR2 from the germline V gene are SGHRS and YFSETQ. This CDR3 region has 15 residues. Trimming stripped 0 bases from V and 5 bases from J, with 14 bases between. The CDR3 bases are TGCGCCAGCAGCTTGGGTAGTGGCCCTGGGGAGACCCAGTACTTC. This sequence encodes CASSLGSGPGETQYF.

The CDR3 nucleotides are TGTGCCATCAGTGACCAGCAGGACCTTTATGGCTACACCTTC. It specifies CAISDQQDLYGYTF. This chain links TRBV10-3 with TRBJ1-2, with D unresolved. This CDR3 region has 14 residues. V was trimmed by 3 bases and J by 5 bases, leaving 13 bases between them. CDR1 is ENHRY, CDR2 SYGVKD, per germline.

This clonotype was found once. V usage is TRBV5-1 and J usage is TRBJ2-6; D unresolved. Trimming cost V 6 bases and J 4 bases, with 11 bases left between them. Germline assignment: CDR1 SGHRS and CDR2 YFSETQ. The CDR3 runs 14 residues. The CDR3 loop reads CASTPVAGANVLTF. The CDR3 DNA reads TGCGCCAGCACCCCAGTTGCCGGGGCCAACGTCCTGACTTTC.

V is TRBV5-8 and J is TRBJ2-2, with 7 bases aligning to TRBD1. CDR3 length equals 16 residues. After removal of 0 bases from V and 2 bases from J, the junction contained 4 bases not matched to a gene. Germline CDR1 and CDR2: SGHTS and YDEGEE. The chain's CDR3 is CASSLGQGRNTGELFF. CDR3 coding DNA: TGTGCCAGCAGCTTGGGACAGGGCAGAAACACCGGGGAGCTGTTTTTT.

The chain uses TRBV5-1 and TRBJ2-5; unclear D gene. The V end lost 7 bases, the J end lost 1 base, and 11 bases lay between the germline ends. This CDR3 spans 13 amino acids. Germline CDR1 is SGHRS and CDR2 is YFSETQ. The CDR3 DNA sequence: TGCGCCAGCCGACCAGACACCCAAGAGACCCAGTACTTC. This sequence encodes CASRPDTQETQYF.

The chain links TRBV19 to TRBJ1-5, with no clear D. The germline V and J ends were trimmed by 8 bases and 7 bases, with 18 bases remaining between them. This CDR3 is built from 14 residues. Germline values: CDR1 LNHDA, CDR2 SQIVND (reference sequence). The chain's CDR3 is CASHQTNTYQPQHF. The DNA for the CDR3 is TGTGCCAGTCACCAGACAAACACCTACCAGCCCCAGCATTTT.

The chain links TRBV5-1 to TRBJ2-5, with 8 bases identical to TRBD1. Trimming removed 7 bases from V and 3 bases from J; junction bases left unmatched: 8. The CDR3 is made up of 14 amino acids. Germline V gives CDR1 SGHRS, CDR2 YFSETQ. The CDR3 here is CASSGQGEEETQYF. The CDR3 coding sequence is TGCGCCAGCTCTGGACAGGGAGAGGAAGAGACCCAGTACTTC.

This sequence joins TRBV5-1 and TRBJ1-1; weak D call: TRBD1 (5 bases). Germline V gene lookup returns CDR1 SGHRS and CDR2 YFSETQ. Trimming cost V 2 bases and J 3 bases, with 17 bases left between them. This CDR3 comprises 16 residues. The CDR3 coding sequence is TGCGCCAGCAGCTTTACTACAACCGACAGCTACACTGAAGCTTTCTTT. Its translation: CASSFTTTDSYTEAFF.

Worth noting for this clonotype: Germline and junction disagree at one end, which may indicate a read error. This chain connects TRBV2 to TRBJ2-1; D unresolved. The CDR3 loop spans 11 amino acids. Germline values: CDR1 SNHLY, CDR2 FYNNEI. CDR3: CANSAYNEQFF. In nucleotides, the CDR3 is TGTGCCAACAGTGCTTACAATGAGCAGTTCTTC.

J is TRBJ2-1 and V is TRBV7-2; D is perhaps TRBD2 (5 bases). V was cut by 3 bases and J by 3 bases, with 9 bases left in between. CDR1 and CDR2 from the germline V gene are SGHTA and FQGNSA. This CDR3 spans 14 amino acids. Here the CDR3 reads CASSFDYLYNEQFF. The CDR3, as DNA: TGTGCCAGCAGCTTCGACTACCTCTACAATGAGCAGTTCTTC.

The chain combines TRBV20-1 with TRBJ1-2; D may be TRBD1 (6 bases). The V gene lost 2 bases and the J gene lost 5 bases, with 15 bases spanning the gap. Germline V lookup: CDR1 DFQATT, CDR2 SNEGSKA (reference sequence). The CDR3 is 14 residues long. The CDR3 spells CSARTGGAYYGYTF. CDR3 bases: TGCAGTGCTAGAACCGGGGGCGCATATTATGGCTACACCTTC.